These 18 T cell receptor beta chains were all obtained from the same sample, sequenced in a study of cytomegalovirus exposure and HLA in healthy donors. Profiled with immunoSEQ multiplex PCR; TCRdb holds only in-frame clones, not every one. The repertoire holds around 140,000 clones, around 87% seen once, with roughly 9.4% in the top ten. Sequencing input: PBMCs. These receptors all stem from a young man in good health and CMV-seropositive.

The chain uses TRBV9 and TRBJ1-1, with D perhaps matching TRBD1 (5 bases). Trimming removed 0 bases from V and 3 bases from J, with 6 bases in between. This CDR3 contains 13 residues. The germline V gene encodes CDR1 SGDLS and CDR2 YYNGEE. This CDR3 reads CASSVGQYTEAFF. The CDR3 nucleotides are TGTGCCAGCAGCGTAGGACAGTACACTGAAGCTTTCTTT. Combining the CDR3 with reference TRBV9 and TRBJ1-1 gives the whole variable domain DSGVTQTPKHLITATGQRVTLRCSPRSGDLSVYWYQQSLDQGLQFLIQYYNGEERAKGNILERFSAQQFPDLHSELNLSSLELGDSALYFCASSVGQYTEAFFGQGTRLTVV.

This chain joins TRBV5-1 and TRBJ1-3; D unresolved. V lost 3 bases, J lost 0 bases, and 10 bases lay in between. The length of the CDR3 is 15 residues. Germline V CDR1 and CDR2: SGHRS, YFSETQ. CDR3 sequence: CASSSSRNSGNTIYF. DNA of the CDR3: TGCGCCAGCAGCTCATCCAGGAACTCTGGAAACACCATATATTTT.

This chain joins TRBV6-5 and TRBJ2-7; maybe TRBD1 (5 bases). CDR3 length equals 13 residues. Trimming took off 6 bases at V and 5 bases at J, with 14 bases between the two ends. Germline lookup yields CDR1 MNHEY and CDR2 SVGAGI. CDR3 in amino acids: CASRQGGLDEQYF. The DNA for the CDR3 is TGTGCCAGCAGGCAGGGCGGCCTGGACGAGCAGTACTTC.

A note on this clone: At the DNA level, this CDR3 is encoded by other sequences in the same sample as well. The chain is built from TRBV19 and TRBJ1-1, with no clear D. The ends were cut back, 3 bases at V and 2 bases at J, with 7 bases in the middle. Germline values: CDR1 LNHDA, CDR2 SQIVND (reference sequence). The CDR3 runs 13 residues. Written as DNA, the CDR3 is TGTGCCAGTAGTATCGAGGGAAACACTGAAGCTTTCTTT. Amino acid sequence: CASSIEGNTEAFF.

The table lists this clone with a count of one. V gene TRBV6-5 combines with J gene TRBJ1-5; a weak D match, TRBD1 (5 bases). CDR1 MNHEY and CDR2 SVGAGI come from the germline V gene. Trimming took off 5 bases at V and 6 bases at J, with 11 bases between the two ends. The CDR3 totals 13 residues. CDR3 coding DNA: TGTGCCAGCAGTAATCGTCAGGGTCAGCCCCAGCATTTT. Translation: CASSNRQGQPQHF.

J is TRBJ1-5 and V is TRBV15, with D perhaps matching TRBD1 (6 bases). Germline lookup yields CDR1 LNHNV and CDR2 YYDKDF (reference sequence). V dropped 4 bases and J dropped 4 bases, with 26 bases sitting between them. The CDR3 is 19 amino acids. The CDR3, as DNA: TGTGCCACCAGCAAACTTTATGGGGTAGACAGGCGGAGGAATCAGCCCCAGCATTTT. This sequence encodes CATSKLYGVDRRRNQPQHF.

This chain connects TRBV4-2 to TRBJ2-3, with TRBD2 identical over 11 bases. Germline V gene data show CDR1 as LGHNA and CDR2 as YNFKEQ. V dropped 3 bases and J dropped 3; count of bases not matched to a gene: 5. This CDR3 has 16 amino acids. The CDR3 nucleotides are TGTGCCAGCAGCCACGGAACTAGCGGGAGTACAGATACGCAGTATTTT. Translating it yields CASSHGTSGSTDTQYF.

The chain employs TRBV28 and TRBJ2-7, with D possibly matching TRBD2 (7 bases). Trimming stripped 7 bases from V and 1 base from J, with 17 bases between. Germline assignment: CDR1 MDHEN and CDR2 SYDVKM. This CDR3 has 15 amino acids. CDR3: CASKGGTVGSYEQYF. The CDR3 region has the DNA TGTGCCAGCAAGGGGGGGACGGTTGGGTCCTACGAGCAGTACTTC.

The V call is TRBV18, the J call TRBJ1-4; maybe TRBD1 (6 bases). Germline CDR1 and CDR2: KGHSH and LQKENI. Trimming removed 3 bases at V and 10 bases at J, with 18 bases between. The CDR3 spans 15 residues. The CDR3 region has the DNA TGTGCCAGCTCACCCAAGGACAGCCTAGCGGGAAAACTGTTTTTT. This translates into CASSPKDSLAGKLFF.

This clone was seen just once. DNA of the CDR3: TGTGCCAGCAGTCCACAGGGGACAGGGGGCGCGGAGTTCTTC. Its translation: CASSPQGTGGAEFF. The chain has TRBV25-1 and TRBJ2-1, with TRBD1 matching over 12 bases. The germline gives CDR1 MGHDK, CDR2 SYGVNS. This CDR3 comprises 14 residues. Germline trimming cut 5 bases from V and 14 bases from J; bases unmatched to any gene: 10.

The chain joins TRBV18 to TRBJ2-3; 7 bases are a match to TRBD1. CDR1 is KGHSH and CDR2 is LQKENI in the germline V gene. This CDR3 is 14 amino acids long. The V and J ends lost 5 bases and 2 bases, in that order; junction bases with no gene match: 4. The CDR3 region is CASSKTGPTDTQYF. In nucleotides, the CDR3 is TGTGCCAGCTCAAAGACAGGGCCCACAGATACGCAGTATTTT.

This chain connects TRBV19 to TRBJ1-1, with D unclear. Germline V gives CDR1 LNHDA, CDR2 SQIVND (reference sequence). The CDR3 is 12 residues long. Trimming pared 7 bases from V and 1 base from J, leaving 7 bases between. CDR3 DNA: TGTGCCAGTATCGCAGGGAACACTGAAGCTTTCTTT. Translated: CASIAGNTEAFF.

This chain uses TRBV6-6 with TRBJ1-1, with a possible D match to TRBD1 (6 bases). The CDR3 is made up of 15 amino acids. The germline V and J ends were trimmed by 2 bases and 1 base, with 11 bases remaining between them. Germline V gene data show CDR1 as MNHNY and CDR2 as SVGAGI (reference sequence). The CDR3 region has the DNA TGTGCCAGCAGTTACGAGGACAGACCGAACACTGAAGCTTTCTTT. Its translation: CASSYEDRPNTEAFF.

The chain joins TRBV6-6 to TRBJ1-1; D gene uncertain. This CDR3 spans 15 amino acids. V shed 0 bases and J shed 4 bases, with 12 bases lying between them. Per germline, CDR1 MNHNY and CDR2 SVGAGI (reference sequence). In DNA form, the CDR3 reads TGTGCCAGCAGTTACTCAGCGGGTCTGGGCACTGAAGCTTTCTTT. Residues: CASSYSAGLGTEAFF.

The V and J genes are TRBV7-9 and TRBJ2-7; TRBD1 is a possible D gene (5 bases). Germline CDR1 is SEHNR and CDR2 is FQNEAQ (reference sequence). V shed 4 bases and J shed 0 bases, with 22 bases lying between them. This CDR3 region has 18 residues. The CDR3 sequence is CASSSQVRPSLSSYEQYF. The DNA of the CDR3 is TGTGCCAGCAGCTCACAGGTCCGCCCCAGCCTAAGCTCCTACGAGCAGTACTTC.

The chain uses TRBV11-3 and TRBJ2-7; the D is unclear. Germline V gene lookup returns CDR1 SGHNT and CDR2 YENEEA. Trimming stripped 3 bases from V and 0 bases from J, with 9 bases between. The CDR3 contains 14 residues. The CDR3 region is CASSFFISSYEQYF. CDR3 in DNA: TGTGCCAGCAGCTTCTTTATTAGCTCCTACGAGCAGTACTTC. The full variable domain, rest sourced from reference TRBV11-3 and TRBJ2-7, is EAGVVQSPRYKIIEKKQPVAFWCNPISGHNTLYWYLQNLGQGPELLIRYENEEAVDDSQLPKDRFSAERLKGVDSTLKIQPAELGDSAVYLCASSFFISSYEQYFGPGTRLTVT.

The chain links TRBV5-4 to TRBJ2-1; 7 bases match TRBD1. V lost 3 bases, J lost 1 base, and 4 bases stayed unmatched. Germline values: CDR1 SGHNT, CDR2 YYREEE (reference sequence). This CDR3 is built from 15 residues. CDR3 region: CASSSPTGSYNEQFF. The CDR3 bases are TGTGCCAGCAGCTCTCCGACAGGGTCCTACAATGAGCAGTTCTTC.

The V and J genes are TRBV18 and TRBJ1-5; D unresolved. The CDR3 covers 14 residues. Trimming removed 3 bases from V and 7 bases from J, with 13 bases in between. Per the germline V gene, CDR1 is KGHSH and CDR2 is LQKENI. The CDR3 DNA reads as TGTGCCAGCTCACCCGACCGGACGGGGCAGCCCCAGCATTTT. Its translation is CASSPDRTGQPQHF.